This T cell receptor (beta chain) appears in the sequencing data of a study of shared clonotypes between healthy human individuals. Every subset's genomic DNA went evenly onto several immunoSEQ plates. Profiled with immunoSEQ multiplex PCR; TCRdb holds only in-frame clones, not every one. The sample contains roughly 510,000 clones, over 60% of which appear only once. Per the germline V gene, CDR1 is SGDLS and CDR2 is YYNGEE. V was pared by 4 bases and J by 0 bases, with 17 bases between. There are 16 residues in the CDR3. Input material: PBMCs. The sequence came from a woman aged 35 to 49 in good health. Some clones in this sample may be carry-over from other donors' samples. The V and J genes are TRBV9 and TRBJ2-7; D is perhaps TRBD2 (7 bases). The CDR3 coding sequence is TGTGCCAGCAGCCCACGAGGGGGGGCTGGCTCCTACGAGCAGTACTTC. Its translation: CASSPRGGAGSYEQYF.